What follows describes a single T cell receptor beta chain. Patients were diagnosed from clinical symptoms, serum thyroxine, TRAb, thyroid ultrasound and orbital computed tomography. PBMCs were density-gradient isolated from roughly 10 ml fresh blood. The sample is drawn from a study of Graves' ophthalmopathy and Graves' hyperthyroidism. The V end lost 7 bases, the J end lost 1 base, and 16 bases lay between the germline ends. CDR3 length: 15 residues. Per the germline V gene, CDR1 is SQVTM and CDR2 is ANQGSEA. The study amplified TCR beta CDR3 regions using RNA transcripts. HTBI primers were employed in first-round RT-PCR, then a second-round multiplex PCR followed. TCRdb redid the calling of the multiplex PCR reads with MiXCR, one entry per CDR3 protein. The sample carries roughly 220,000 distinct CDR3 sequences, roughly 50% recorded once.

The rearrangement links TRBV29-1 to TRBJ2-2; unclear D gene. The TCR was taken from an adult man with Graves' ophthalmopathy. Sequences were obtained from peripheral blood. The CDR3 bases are TGCAGCGCCTCGGACGGTAGATGGAACACCGGGGAGCTGTTTTTT. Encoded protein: CSASDGRWNTGELFF.